The T cell receptor beta chain described here comes from a study of blood T cells in healthy people across ages. This clonotype showed up many times. No antigen is known for it. Germline V lookup: CDR1 SGHTA, CDR2 FQGNSA. This CDR3 comprises 12 residues. The V and J ends lost 3 bases and 2 bases respectively, with 3 bases between them. Using a J-beta primer mix together with a sample-barcoded 5' primer, a second PCR was run for roughly 7 to 12 cycles. In TCRdb, the 5' RACE reads were re-called with MiXCR into one record per CDR3 protein. The sample gives approximately 900,000 distinct CDR3 sequences, around 48% of which show up once; 13% is in the top ten. Study results and limitations: Changes seen in expanded clonotypes were possibly confounded by donor CMV status left unknown. Observed TCR beta diversity per million T cells went down as age went up. This fall followed a roughly linear course with age.

The sequencing sample was made of blood. The sequence was obtained from a man aged 25 to 45 in good health. This chain uses TRBV7-2 with TRBJ2-3; D unresolved. The CDR3 DNA follows: TGTGCCAGCAGCTTCTTCACAGATACGCAGTATTTT. It codes for CASSFFTDTQYF.